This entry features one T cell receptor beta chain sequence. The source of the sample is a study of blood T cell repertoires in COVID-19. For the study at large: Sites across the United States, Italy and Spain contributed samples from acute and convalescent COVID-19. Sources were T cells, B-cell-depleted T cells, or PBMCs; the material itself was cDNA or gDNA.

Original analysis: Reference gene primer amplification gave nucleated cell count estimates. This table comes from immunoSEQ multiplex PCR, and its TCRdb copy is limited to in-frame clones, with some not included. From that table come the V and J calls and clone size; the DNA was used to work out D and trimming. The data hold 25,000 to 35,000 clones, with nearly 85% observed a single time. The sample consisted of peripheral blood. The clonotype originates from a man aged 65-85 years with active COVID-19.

CDR3 in DNA: TGTGCTAGTGGTTTGGTACGTGGCCGATCGAACACCGGGGAGCTGTTTTTT. Translation: CASGLVRGRSNTGELFF. The chain recombines TRBV12-5 with TRBJ2-2; D gene ambiguous. The germline V gene has CDR1 LGHNT and CDR2 FRNRAP. CDR3 size: 17 residues. Trimming removed 0 bases from V and 0 bases from J, with 11 bases in between. Based on the CDR3 plus reference TRBV12-5 and TRBJ2-2, the full variable domain is DARVTQTPRHKVTEMGQEVTMRCQPILGHNTVFWYRQTMMQGLELLAYFRNRAPLDDSGMPKDRFSAEMPDATLATLKIQPSEPRDSAVYFCASGLVRGRSNTGELFFGEGSRLTVL.